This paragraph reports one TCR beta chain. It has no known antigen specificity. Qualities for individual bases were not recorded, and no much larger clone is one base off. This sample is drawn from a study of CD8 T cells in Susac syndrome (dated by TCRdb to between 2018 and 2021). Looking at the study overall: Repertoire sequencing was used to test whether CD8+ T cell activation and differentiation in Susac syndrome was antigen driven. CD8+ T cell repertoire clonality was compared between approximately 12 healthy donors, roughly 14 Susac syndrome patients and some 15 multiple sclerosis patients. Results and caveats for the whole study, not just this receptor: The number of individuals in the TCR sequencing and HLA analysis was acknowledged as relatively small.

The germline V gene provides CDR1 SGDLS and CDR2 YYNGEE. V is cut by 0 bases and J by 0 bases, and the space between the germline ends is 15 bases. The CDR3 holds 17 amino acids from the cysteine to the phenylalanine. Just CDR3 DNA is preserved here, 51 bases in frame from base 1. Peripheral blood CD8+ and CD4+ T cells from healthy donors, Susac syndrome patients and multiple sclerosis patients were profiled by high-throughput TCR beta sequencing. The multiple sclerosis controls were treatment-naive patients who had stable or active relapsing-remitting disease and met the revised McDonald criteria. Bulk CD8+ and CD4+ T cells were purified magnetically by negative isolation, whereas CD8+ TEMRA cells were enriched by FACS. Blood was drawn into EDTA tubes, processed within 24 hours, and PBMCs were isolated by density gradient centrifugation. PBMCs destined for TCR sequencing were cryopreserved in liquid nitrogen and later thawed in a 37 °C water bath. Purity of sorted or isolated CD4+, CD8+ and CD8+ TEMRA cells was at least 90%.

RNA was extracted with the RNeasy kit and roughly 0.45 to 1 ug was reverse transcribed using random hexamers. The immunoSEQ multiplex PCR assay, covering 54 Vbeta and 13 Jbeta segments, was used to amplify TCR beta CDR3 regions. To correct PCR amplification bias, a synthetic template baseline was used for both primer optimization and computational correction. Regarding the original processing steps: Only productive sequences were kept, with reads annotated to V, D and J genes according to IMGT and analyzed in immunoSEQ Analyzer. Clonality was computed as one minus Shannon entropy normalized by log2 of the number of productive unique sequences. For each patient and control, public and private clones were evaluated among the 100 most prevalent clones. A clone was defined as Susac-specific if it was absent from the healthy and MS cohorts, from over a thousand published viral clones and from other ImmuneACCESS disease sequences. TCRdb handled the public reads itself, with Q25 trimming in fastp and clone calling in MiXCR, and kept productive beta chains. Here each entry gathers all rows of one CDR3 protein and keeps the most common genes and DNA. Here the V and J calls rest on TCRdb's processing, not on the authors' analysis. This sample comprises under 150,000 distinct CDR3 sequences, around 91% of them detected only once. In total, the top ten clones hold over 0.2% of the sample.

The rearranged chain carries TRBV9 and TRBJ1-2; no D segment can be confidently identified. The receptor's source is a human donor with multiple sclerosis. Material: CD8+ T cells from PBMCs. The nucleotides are TGTGCCAGCAGCGTAGTGATTGGGGTCGGGTCTAACTATGGCTACACCTTC. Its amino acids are CASSVVIGVGSNYGYTF.